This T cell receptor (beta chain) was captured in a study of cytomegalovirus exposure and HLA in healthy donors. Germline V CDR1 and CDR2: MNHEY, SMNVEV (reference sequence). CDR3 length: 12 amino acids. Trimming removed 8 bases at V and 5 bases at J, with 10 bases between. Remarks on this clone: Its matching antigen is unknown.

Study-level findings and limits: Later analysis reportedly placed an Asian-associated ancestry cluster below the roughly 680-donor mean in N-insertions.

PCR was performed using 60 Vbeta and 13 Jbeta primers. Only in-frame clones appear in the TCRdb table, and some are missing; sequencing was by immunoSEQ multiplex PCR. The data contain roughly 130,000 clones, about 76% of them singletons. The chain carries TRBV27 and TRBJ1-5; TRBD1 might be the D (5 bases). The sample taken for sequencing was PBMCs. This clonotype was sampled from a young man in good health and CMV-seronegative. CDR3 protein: CASSDSHQPQHF. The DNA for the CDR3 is TGTGCCAGCTCCGACAGCCATCAGCCCCAGCATTTT.